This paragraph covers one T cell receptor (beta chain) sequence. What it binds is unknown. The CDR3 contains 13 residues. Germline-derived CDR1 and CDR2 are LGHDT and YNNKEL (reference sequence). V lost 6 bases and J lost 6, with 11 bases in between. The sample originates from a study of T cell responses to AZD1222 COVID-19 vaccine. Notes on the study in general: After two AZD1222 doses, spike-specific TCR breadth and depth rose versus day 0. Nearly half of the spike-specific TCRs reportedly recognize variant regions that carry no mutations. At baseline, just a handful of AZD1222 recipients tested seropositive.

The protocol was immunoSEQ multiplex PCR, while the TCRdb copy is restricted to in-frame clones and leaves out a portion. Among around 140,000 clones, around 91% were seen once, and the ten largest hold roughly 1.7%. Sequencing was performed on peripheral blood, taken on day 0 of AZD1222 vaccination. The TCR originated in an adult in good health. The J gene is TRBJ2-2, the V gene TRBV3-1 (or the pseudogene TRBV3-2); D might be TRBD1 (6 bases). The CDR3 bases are TGTGCCAGCAGACTACAGGGTCCCGGGGAGCTGTTTTTT. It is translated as CASRLQGPGELFF.